A single sample gave rise to the 21 T cell receptor beta chains below, sequenced in a study of shared clonotypes between healthy human individuals. Sequencing used immunoSEQ multiplex PCR; TCRdb keeps in-frame clones, though not all of them. The sample lists some 1,400,000 clones, roughly 95% occurring once. The sequencing sample was made of naive CD4+ T cells sorted from blood. The subset was: CD45RA+ positively selected. These receptors all come from a young man in good health.

This clone was recorded once. This CDR3 is also generated by other DNA sequences in the sample. Here the CDR3 reads CASSWDRGRETQYF. CDR3 nucleotide sequence: TGTGCCAGCAGCTGGGACAGGGGGCGAGAGACCCAGTACTTC. This rearrangement joins TRBV5-5 to TRBJ2-5; 12 bases agree with TRBD1. This CDR3 spans 14 amino acids. Germline V gene data show CDR1 as SGHKS and CDR2 as YYEKEE (reference sequence). The J segment lost 4 bases and the V segment lost 3 bases, leaving 1 base of the junction unmatched.

The V call is TRBV6-6, the J call TRBJ1-5; tentative D call: TRBD1 (6 bases). The CDR3 consists of 13 residues. The germline gives CDR1 MNHNY, CDR2 SVGAGI (reference sequence). The V end was cut by 7 bases, the J end by 7 bases, with 14 bases between. CDR3 sequence (DNA): TGTGCCAGCACAGGGGACATATACCAGCCCCAGCATTTT. Translation: CASTGDIYQPQHF.

The V gene is TRBV5-1, the J gene TRBJ1-1, with 9 bases matching TRBD1. V lost 3 bases and J lost 3; bases outside the gene matches: 6. In germline, CDR1 is SGHRS, CDR2 YFSETQ. CDR3 length: 15 residues. As DNA, the CDR3 is TGCGCCAGCAGCTGGGGGGACAGGGATTACACTGAAGCTTTCTTT. Residues: CASSWGDRDYTEAFF.

V usage is TRBV7-9 and J usage is TRBJ1-1, with 9 nucleotides matching TRBD1. CDR1 and CDR2 from the germline V gene are SEHNR and FQNEAQ (reference sequence). This CDR3 spans 16 amino acids. The junction had 13 bases not matched to a gene; V was cut back by 5 bases and J by 6 bases. CDR3 in amino acids: CASSPLLGQGLAEAFF. The DNA for the CDR3 is TGTGCCAGCAGCCCCCTTTTAGGACAGGGGTTGGCTGAAGCTTTCTTT.

The CDR3 spells CASSLDRDRGDTQYF. CDR3 in DNA: TGTGCCAGCAGCTTAGATCGGGACAGGGGGGATACGCAGTATTTT. The genes are TRBV11-2 and TRBJ2-3; the match to TRBD1 covers 11 bases. Trimming cost V 0 bases and J 6 bases; bases outside gene matches: 2. The CDR3 runs 15 residues. Per germline, CDR1 SGHAT and CDR2 FQNNGV.

The V and J genes are TRBV5-5 and TRBJ1-1, with D perhaps matching TRBD1 (5 bases). The V end lost 5 bases, the J end lost 0 bases, and 17 bases lay between the germline ends. Germline V CDR1 and CDR2: SGHKS, YYEKEE (reference sequence). This CDR3 has 16 amino acids. DNA for the CDR3: TGTGCCAGCAGGTCCGCAGGGACGGGAATGAACACTGAAGCTTTCTTT. The encoded protein is CASRSAGTGMNTEAFF. Full variable domain (remainder filled in from reference TRBV5-5 and TRBJ1-1): DAGVTQSPTHLIKTRGQQVTLRCSPISGHKSVSWYQQVLGQGPQFIFQYYEKEERGRGNFPDRFSARQFPNYSSELNVNALLLGDSALYLCASRSAGTGMNTEAFFGQGTRLTVV.

The chain recombines TRBV6-5 with TRBJ2-6; D is possibly TRBD2 (5 bases). CDR3 size: 16 residues. Germline V CDR1 and CDR2: MNHEY, SVGAGI. V was cut by 4 bases and J by 0 bases, with 10 bases left in between. This CDR3 is CASSSSGSSGANVLTF. The CDR3 nucleotides read TGTGCCAGCAGTTCCAGTGGGAGCTCTGGGGCCAACGTCCTGACTTTC.

Comments on this clone: Other nucleotide sequences from this sample produce the same CDR3. This rearrangement joins TRBV6-1 to TRBJ1-1; 7 nucleotides line up with TRBD1. The germline V gene encodes CDR1 MNHNS and CDR2 SASEGT. Unmatched junction bases numbered 1, after V lost 6 bases and J lost 0 bases. This CDR3 contains 13 residues. The CDR3 DNA is TGTGCCAGCAGCGGGACAGTGAACACTGAAGCTTTCTTT. Encoded protein: CASSGTVNTEAFF.

V is TRBV10-3 and J is TRBJ2-2, with TRBD1 matching over 7 bases. CDR3 length: 15 amino acids. Germline V gene data show CDR1 as ENHRY and CDR2 as SYGVKD. V lost 9 bases to trimming and J lost 2 bases; unmatched junction nucleotides: 9. CDR3 residues: CAIGKGTENTGELFF. The CDR3, as DNA: TGTGCCATTGGGAAAGGGACAGAAAACACCGGGGAGCTGTTTTTT.

The V and J genes are TRBV5-1 and TRBJ2-1; 9 positions agree with TRBD1. CDR1 is SGHRS, CDR2 YFSETQ, per germline. CDR3 length equals 18 residues. The ends lost 0 bases at V and 7 bases at J; junction bases unmatched: 14. This chain's CDR3 is CASSLAVVGQGRGNEQFF. The CDR3 region has the DNA TGCGCCAGCAGCTTGGCCGTCGTAGGACAGGGGAGGGGTAATGAGCAGTTCTTC. Full variable domain (remainder filled in from reference TRBV5-1 and TRBJ2-1): KAGVTQTPRYLIKTRGQQVTLSCSPISGHRSVSWYQQTPGQGLQFLFEYFSETQRNKGNFPGRFSGRQFSNSRSEMNVSTLELGDSALYLCASSLAVVGQGRGNEQFFGPGTRLTVL.

The chain carries TRBV9 and TRBJ1-2; D not certain. The CDR3 sequence is 15 residues long. Germline loops: CDR1 SGDLS, CDR2 YYNGEE. Trimming removed 6 bases at V and 4 bases at J, with 19 bases between. CDR3 nucleotides: TGTGCCAGCACCGAGACCCCGCTAGCGCCCTATGGCTACACCTTC. Translation: CASTETPLAPYGYTF.

CDR3 loop: CASSVGPWQPQHF. CDR3 sequence (DNA): TGTGCCAGTAGTGTGGGTCCTTGGCAGCCCCAGCATTTT. The chain is built from TRBV19 and TRBJ1-5; D uncertain. This CDR3 spans 13 amino acids. The germline CDR1 and CDR2 sequences are LNHDA and SQIVND (reference sequence). V gave up 5 bases and J gave up 7 bases, with 12 bases separating them.

The chain links TRBV2 to TRBJ1-1; maybe TRBD1 (6 bases). The CDR3 sequence is 13 residues long. V gave up 4 bases and J gave up 4 bases, with 10 bases separating them. Germline CDR1 SNHLY, CDR2 FYNNEI. Here the CDR3 DNA reads TGTGCCAGCAGTGCCACAGGGTTCACTGAAGCTTTCTTT. Translation gives CASSATGFTEAFF.

Comments on this clone: Relative to the germline gene, one junction end is altered; a read error may explain this. This rearrangement joins TRBV2 to TRBJ2-3, with a possible D match to TRBD1 (5 bases). The germline V gene has CDR1 SNHLY and CDR2 FYNNEI. The CDR3 is 11 residues long. The CDR3 protein is CRVGSTDTQYF. CDR3 sequence (DNA): TGCAGGGTAGGATCCACAGATACGCAGTATTTT.

A remark on this clone: At the DNA level, this CDR3 is encoded by other sequences in the same sample as well. V and J are TRBV5-1 and TRBJ1-1; maybe TRBD1 (5 bases). This CDR3 contains 13 residues. The V end was cut by 4 bases, the J end by 3 bases, with 10 bases between. Germline lookup yields CDR1 SGHRS and CDR2 YFSETQ. Here the CDR3 reads CASSRGGDTEAFF. The CDR3 DNA reads TGCGCCAGCAGCAGGGGAGGAGACACTGAAGCTTTCTTT.

The chain joins TRBV10-3 to TRBJ2-1; tentatively, D is TRBD2 (5 bases). V lost 8 bases, J lost 7 bases, and 9 bases lay in between. Germline lookup yields CDR1 ENHRY and CDR2 SYGVKD. The CDR3 contains 11 residues. The CDR3 protein is CAIGETNEQFF. The CDR3 DNA sequence: TGTGCCATCGGGGAGACGAATGAGCAGTTCTTC.

The chain employs TRBV19 and TRBJ2-2, with TRBD2 as a possible D gene (5 bases). The CDR3 has 13 amino acids. Trimming cost V 3 bases and J 4 bases, with 6 bases left between them. The germline V gene encodes CDR1 LNHDA and CDR2 SQIVND (reference sequence). Here the CDR3 reads CASSMAGTGELFF. The CDR3 DNA reads as TGTGCCAGTAGTATGGCGGGCACCGGGGAGCTGTTTTTT.

The chain uses TRBV15 and TRBJ2-3; possibly TRBD2 for D (5 bases). V was pared by 6 bases and J by 2 bases, with 9 bases between. The CDR3 covers 13 residues. Germline-derived CDR1 and CDR2 are LNHNV and YYDKDF (reference sequence). CDR3 in amino acids: CATRGDSTDTQYF. The CDR3 DNA is TGTGCCACCAGGGGAGACTCCACAGATACGCAGTATTTT.

CDR3 nucleotides: TGTGCCAGCAGTGAGGGGTTCCGGCGTGGTGATCAGCCCCAGCATTTT. Translating it yields CASSEGFRRGDQPQHF. The chain carries TRBV2 and TRBJ1-5; D gene uncertain. CDR1 is SNHLY and CDR2 is FYNNEI in the germline V gene. This CDR3 is built from 16 residues. The V end lost 3 bases, the J end lost 5 bases, and 17 bases lay between the germline ends. Together with reference TRBV2 and TRBJ1-5, the CDR3 gives the full variable domain: EPEVTQTPSHQVTQMGQEVILRCVPISNHLYFYWYRQILGQKVEFLVSFYNNEISEKSEIFDDQFSVERPDGSNFTLKIRSTKLEDSAMYFCASSEGFRRGDQPQHFGDGTRLSIL.

This sequence joins TRBV29-1 and TRBJ2-1; TRBD2 is a possible D gene (5 bases). The germline V gene has CDR1 SQVTM and CDR2 ANQGSEA. This CDR3 spans 13 amino acids. V dropped 8 bases and J dropped 0 bases, with 11 bases sitting between them. The CDR3 spells CSTRAGSYNEQFF. For the CDR3, the DNA is TGCAGCACCCGTGCGGGCTCCTACAATGAGCAGTTCTTC.

This chain joins TRBV6-5 and TRBJ2-7, with D possibly called TRBD1 or TRBD2 (6 bases each). Germline CDR1 and CDR2: MNHEY and SVGAGI. This CDR3 has 12 residues. V lost 6 bases to trimming and J lost 6 bases, with 12 bases between them. DNA of the CDR3: TGTGCCAGCAGAGAAGGGGGGCCCGAGCAGTACTTC. Residues: CASREGGPEQYF.